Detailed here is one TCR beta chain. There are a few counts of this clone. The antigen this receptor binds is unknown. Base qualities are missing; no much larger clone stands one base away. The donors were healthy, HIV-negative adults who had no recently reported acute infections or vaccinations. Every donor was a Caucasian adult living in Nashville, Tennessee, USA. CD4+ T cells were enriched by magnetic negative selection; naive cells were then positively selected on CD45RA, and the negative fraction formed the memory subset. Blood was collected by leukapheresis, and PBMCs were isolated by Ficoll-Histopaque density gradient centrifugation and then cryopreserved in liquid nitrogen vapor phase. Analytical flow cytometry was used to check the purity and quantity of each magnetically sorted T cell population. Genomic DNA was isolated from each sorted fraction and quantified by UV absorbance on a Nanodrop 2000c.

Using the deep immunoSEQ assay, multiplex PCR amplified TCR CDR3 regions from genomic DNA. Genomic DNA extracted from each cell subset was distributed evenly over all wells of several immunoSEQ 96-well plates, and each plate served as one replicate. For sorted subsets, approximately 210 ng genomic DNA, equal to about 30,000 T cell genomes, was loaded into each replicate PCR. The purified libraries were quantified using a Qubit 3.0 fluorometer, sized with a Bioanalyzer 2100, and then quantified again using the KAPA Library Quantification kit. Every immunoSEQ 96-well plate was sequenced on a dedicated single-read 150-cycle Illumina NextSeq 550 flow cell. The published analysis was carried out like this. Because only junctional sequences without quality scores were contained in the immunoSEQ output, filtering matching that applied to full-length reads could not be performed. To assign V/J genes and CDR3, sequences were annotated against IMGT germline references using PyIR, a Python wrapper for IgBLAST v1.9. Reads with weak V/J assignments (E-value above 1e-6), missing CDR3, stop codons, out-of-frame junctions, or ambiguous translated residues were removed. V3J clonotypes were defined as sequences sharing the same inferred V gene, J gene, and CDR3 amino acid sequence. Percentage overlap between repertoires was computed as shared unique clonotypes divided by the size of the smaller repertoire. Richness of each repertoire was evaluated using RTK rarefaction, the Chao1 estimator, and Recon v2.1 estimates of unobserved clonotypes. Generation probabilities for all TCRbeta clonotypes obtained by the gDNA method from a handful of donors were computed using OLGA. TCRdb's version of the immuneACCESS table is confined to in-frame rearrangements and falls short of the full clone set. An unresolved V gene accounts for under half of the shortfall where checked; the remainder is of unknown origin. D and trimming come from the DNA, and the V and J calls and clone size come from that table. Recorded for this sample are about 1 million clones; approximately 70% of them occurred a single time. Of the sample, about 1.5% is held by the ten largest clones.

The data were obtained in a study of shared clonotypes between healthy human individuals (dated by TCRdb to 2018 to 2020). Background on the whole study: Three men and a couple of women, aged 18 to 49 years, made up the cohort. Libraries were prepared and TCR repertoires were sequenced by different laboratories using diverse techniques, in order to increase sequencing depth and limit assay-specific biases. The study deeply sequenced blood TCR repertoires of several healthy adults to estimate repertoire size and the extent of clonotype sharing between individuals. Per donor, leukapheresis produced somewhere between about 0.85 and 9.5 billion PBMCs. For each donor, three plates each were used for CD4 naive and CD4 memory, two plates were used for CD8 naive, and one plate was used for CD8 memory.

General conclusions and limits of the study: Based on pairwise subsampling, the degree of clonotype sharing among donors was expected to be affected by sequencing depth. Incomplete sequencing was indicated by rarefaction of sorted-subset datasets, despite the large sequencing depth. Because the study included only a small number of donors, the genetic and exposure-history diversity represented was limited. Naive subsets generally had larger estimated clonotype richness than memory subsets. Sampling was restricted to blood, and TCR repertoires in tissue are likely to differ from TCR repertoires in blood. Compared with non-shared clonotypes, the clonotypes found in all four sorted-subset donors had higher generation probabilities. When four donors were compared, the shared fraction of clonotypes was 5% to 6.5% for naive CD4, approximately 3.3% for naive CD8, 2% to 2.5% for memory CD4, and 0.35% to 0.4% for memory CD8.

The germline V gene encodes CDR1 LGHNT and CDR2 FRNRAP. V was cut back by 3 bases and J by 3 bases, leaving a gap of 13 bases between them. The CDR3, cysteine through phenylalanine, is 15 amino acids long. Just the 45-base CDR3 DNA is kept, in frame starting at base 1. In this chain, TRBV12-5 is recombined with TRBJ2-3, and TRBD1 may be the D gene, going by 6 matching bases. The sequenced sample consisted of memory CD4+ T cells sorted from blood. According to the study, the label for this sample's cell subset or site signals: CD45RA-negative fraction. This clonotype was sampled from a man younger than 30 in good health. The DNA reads TGTGCTAGTGGTTTAGGCAGGGGAAAAACAGATACGCAGTATTTT. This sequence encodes CASGLGRGKTDTQYF.